This entry lists 6 T cell receptor beta chains sequenced from one sample in a study of blood T cell repertoires in COVID-19. Data came from immunoSEQ multiplex PCR; TCRdb stores just in-frame clones and leaves some out. This table holds about 300,000 clones, about 85% found once. Input material: peripheral blood. All receptors derive from a human donor in a cohort sampled during active COVID-19.

In this sample, this clone turned up once. This chain links TRBV12-5 with TRBJ1-3; possibly TRBD1 for D (5 bases). This CDR3 comprises 15 residues. The ends were cut back, 3 bases at V and 0 bases at J, with 9 bases in the middle. CDR1 is LGHNT, CDR2 FRNRAP, per germline. The CDR3 here is CASGLRGSSGNTIYF. CDR3 coding DNA: TGTGCTAGTGGTTTAAGGGGCTCCTCTGGAAACACCATATATTTT.

The J gene is TRBJ2-2, the V gene TRBV5-5, with D maybe TRBD1 (5 bases). V lost 7 bases to trimming and J lost 0 bases, with 10 bases between them. Germline lookup yields CDR1 SGHKS and CDR2 YYEKEE (reference sequence). The length of the CDR3 is 14 residues. The CDR3 spells CASGTGANTGELFF. Written as DNA, the CDR3 is TGTGCCAGCGGCACAGGAGCGAACACCGGGGAGCTGTTTTTT. The full variable domain, in which reference TRBV5-5 and TRBJ2-2 provide the parts outside the CDR3, is DAGVTQSPTHLIKTRGQQVTLRCSPISGHKSVSWYQQVLGQGPQFIFQYYEKEERGRGNFPDRFSARQFPNYSSELNVNALLLGDSALYLCASGTGANTGELFFGEGSRLTVL.

The chain carries TRBV19 and TRBJ2-2; a possible D gene is TRBD2 (5 bases). V gave up 7 bases and J gave up 7 bases, with 25 bases separating them. The CDR3 runs to 17 residues. Germline loops: CDR1 LNHDA, CDR2 SQIVND (reference sequence). The CDR3 is CASTAPGFARRGGELFF. Written as DNA, the CDR3 is TGTGCCAGTACCGCACCGGGATTCGCCCGGCGTGGCGGGGAGCTGTTTTTT.

This clone appeared a single time. The J gene is TRBJ2-7, the V gene TRBV6-1; tentatively, D is TRBD1 (6 bases). V lost 1 base and J lost 12, with 31 bases in between. Germline assignment: CDR1 MNHNS and CDR2 SASEGT. The CDR3 length is 18 residues. In nucleotides, the CDR3 is TGTGCCAGCAGTGAAGGCCAAGGCCCTCGCGCCGGGACATGGCCTCGGTACTTC. Its protein is CASSEGQGPRAGTWPRYF.

V usage is TRBV12-3 or TRBV12-4 and J usage is TRBJ2-2, with D unclear. Trimming pared 10 bases from V and 7 bases from J, leaving 13 bases between. This CDR3 spans 12 amino acids. The CDR3 nucleotides are TGTGCCACCAATGATCGGTTCGGGGAGCTGTTTTTT. Its translation: CATNDRFGELFF.

CDR3 residues: CASSQGVSGFSSYNEQFF. The CDR3 region has the DNA TGCGCCAGCAGCCAAGGTGTTAGCGGTTTCAGCTCCTACAATGAGCAGTTCTTC. The chain combines TRBV4-1 with TRBJ2-1; TRBD2 is a possible D gene (6 bases). CDR1 MGHRA and CDR2 YSYEKL come from the germline V gene. The CDR3 is 18 residues long. With 1 base removed from V and 0 bases from J, the gap between germline ends came to 16 bases.